This TCR beta chain was sequenced during a study of blood T cells in healthy people across ages. Study information: Capturing about one barcoded beta molecule per two T cells was achieved by template switching.

Researchers isolated at least 7 million PBMCs per sample. The CDR3 has 14 amino acids. The junction had 11 bases not matched to a gene; V was cut back by 4 bases and J by 9 bases. In germline, CDR1 is SNHLY, CDR2 FYNNEI. Alongside a J-beta primer mix, a sample-barcoded 5' primer served in a second PCR lasting about 7 to 12 cycles. Each CDR3 protein gets one entry after TCRdb re-called the 5' RACE reads with MiXCR. This repertoire shows about 840,000 distinct CDR3 sequences, 25% to 30% found once; its top ten account for about 10%. This sample also appeared in a second study, on T cells of mothers and their children. That source notes: Maternal samples each gave over 9.5 million TCR beta CDR3 reads, and child samples about 3 million each. Slightly, though not significantly, more overlap was seen in related than in unrelated mother-child pairs.

The receptor's source is a woman aged 40 to 55 in good health. This sequence joins TRBV2 and TRBJ2-5, with 7 bases fitting TRBD2. The sample was blood. The CDR3 DNA sequence: TGTGCCAGCAGTGGAGGGCTAGCGGCCGGGGCCCAGTACTTC. This sequence encodes CASSGGLAAGAQYF.